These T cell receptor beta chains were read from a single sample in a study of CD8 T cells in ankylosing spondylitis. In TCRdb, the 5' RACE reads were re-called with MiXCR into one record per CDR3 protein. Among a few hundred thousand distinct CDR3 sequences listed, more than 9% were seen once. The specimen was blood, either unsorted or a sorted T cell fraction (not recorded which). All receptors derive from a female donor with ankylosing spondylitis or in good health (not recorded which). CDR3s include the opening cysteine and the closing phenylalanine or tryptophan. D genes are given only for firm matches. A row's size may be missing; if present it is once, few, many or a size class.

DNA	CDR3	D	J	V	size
TGTGCCAGCAGCTTAGGGGGGGCGAACACTGAAGCTTTCTTT	CASSLGGANTEAFF	-	TRBJ1-1	TRBV7-9	many
TGTGCCAGCAGCTTAGGTCCCCCCCAGGGGGCCGTTGAAGCTTTCTTT	CASSLGPPQGAVEAFF	TRBD1	TRBJ1-1	TRBV11-2	few
TGTGCCTGGAGTTCTTTTGGTGAGCAGTTCTTC	CAWSSFGEQFF	-	TRBJ2-1	TRBV30	-
TGTGCCAGCAGATCGACCGGGACCGGGAATGAGCAGTTCTTC	CASRSTGTGNEQFF	-	TRBJ2-1	TRBV12-3/TRBV12-4	many
TGTGCCAGCAGCTTCGGGACTTACGGCACAGATACGCAGTATTTT	CASSFGTYGTDTQYF	-	TRBJ2-3	TRBV7-2	many
TGCGCCAGCAGCTATAGCGGGAGGGCCACAGATACGCAGTATTTT	CASSYSGRATDTQYF	TRBD2	TRBJ2-3	TRBV5-1	many
TGCGCCAGCAGCCAAGGCGACAGCTACCAAGAGACCCAGTACTTC	CASSQGDSYQETQYF	-	TRBJ2-5	TRBV4-3	many
TGTGCCAGCAGCCCAGATATGCGGGGACCCTACGAGCAGTACTTC	CASSPDMRGPYEQYF	-	TRBJ2-7	TRBV7-6	many
TGTGCCACCGCCACGGTCGGCAATCAGCCCCAGCATTTT	CATATVGNQPQHF	-	TRBJ1-5	TRBV27	few
TGTGCCAGCAGCACCTGGACGGGGACTGAAGCTTTCTTT	CASSTWTGTEAFF	-	TRBJ1-1	TRBV7-2	few
TGCAGTGCTATCTCCTCACCGGGACAGGGGAGGGAAAAACTGTTTTTT	CSAISSPGQGREKLFF	TRBD1	TRBJ1-4	TRBV20-1	many
TGCAGTGCTAGGGAGACAGGGAGCGAAAAACTGTTTTTT	CSARETGSEKLFF	TRBD1	TRBJ1-4	TRBV20-1	many
TGTGCCAGCAGCTTAGGTAGCGTTTCCTACGAGCAGTACTTC	CASSLGSVSYEQYF	-	TRBJ2-7	TRBV7-2	many
TGCGCCAGCAGCCAAGATGAAATGGGACAGGGAGGTTCACCCCTCCACTTT	CASSQDEMGQGGSPLHF	TRBD1	TRBJ1-6	TRBV4-1	many
TGTGCCAGCAGCGGACAGGGGTCCCGCACAGATACGCAGTATTTT	CASSGQGSRTDTQYF	TRBD1	TRBJ2-3	TRBV7-8	many
TGTGCCAGCAGTTCCAGCGGGGGGGCCGATGAGCAGTTCTTC	CASSSSGGADEQFF	TRBD2	TRBJ2-1	TRBV7-3	many
TGTGCCAGCAGTTTCCCCCAGGGACAAGAAGAGACCCAGTACTTC	CASSFPQGQEETQYF	-	TRBJ2-5	TRBV27	many
TGTGCCAGCAGTGATCCTTCCCGCACAGATACGCAGTATTTT	CASSDPSRTDTQYF	-	TRBJ2-3	TRBV2	few
TGTGCCAGTTTGAGCAGGTTTGGAACTGAAGCTTTCTTT	CASLSRFGTEAFF	-	TRBJ1-1	TRBV19	-
TGTGCCAGCGATGACAATGAGCAGTTCTTC	CASDDNEQFF	-	TRBJ2-1	TRBV2	many
TGTGCCAGCACCGCGGACGGCCTCGGGGAGCAGTACTTC	CASTADGLGEQYF	-	TRBJ2-7	TRBV5-6	few
TGTGCCAGCAGTTCGACGTTTAGCGGGGGGCCTCCCGACGAGCAGTACTTC	CASSSTFSGGPPDEQYF	TRBD2	TRBJ2-7	TRBV28	few
TGTGCCAGCTCACCCGGACAGAGCGATAATTCACCCCTCCACTTT	CASSPGQSDNSPLHF	-	TRBJ1-6	TRBV18	few
TGTGCCAGCACCAAGGGTCTCTACGAGCAGTACTTC	CASTKGLYEQYF	-	TRBJ2-7	TRBV28	many
TGTGCCAGCAGCTTAGAGTTAGCTTGGGAGGAGCAGTTCTTC	CASSLELAWEEQFF	-	TRBJ2-1	TRBV7-2	many
TGCAGTGCTAGCCCCGAGACCCGGCGCAATCAGCCCCAGCATTTT	CSASPETRRNQPQHF	-	TRBJ1-5	TRBV20-1	-
TGCAGCGTTGATCCGGGACAGGGGGCAAAAGCTTTCTTT	CSVDPGQGAKAFF	TRBD1	TRBJ1-1	TRBV29-1	-
TGCAGTGCTAAAACGCCCCGGGGTCATACCTACGAGCAGTACTTC	CSAKTPRGHTYEQYF	-	TRBJ2-7	TRBV20-1	-
TGTGCCATCAGTGAGTCGGGACAGGGTTATACGGAGCAGTACTTC	CAISESGQGYTEQYF	TRBD1	TRBJ2-7	TRBV10-3	many
TGTGCCAGCAAGGCCCTCTACAATGAGCAGTTCTTC	CASKALYNEQFF	-	TRBJ2-1	TRBV11-2	many
TGTGCCAGCGCCTTACGCCTTGGGGGGGCAATAGATACGCAGTATTTT	CASALRLGGAIDTQYF	-	TRBJ2-3	TRBV11-2	-
TGTGCCAGCAGCTTAAACGGGGCTGGGGCCAACGTCCTGACTTTC	CASSLNGAGANVLTF	-	TRBJ2-6	TRBV7-3	few
TGTGCCAGCAGTTACGGAACCGGCCGCAGGAACACCGGGGAGCTGTTTTTT	CASSYGTGRRNTGELFF	-	TRBJ2-2	TRBV6-5	many
TGTGCCAGCAGTTTACACCAACCCGCCAACACTGAAGCTTTCTTT	CASSLHQPANTEAFF	-	TRBJ1-1	TRBV28	many
TGCGCCAGCAGAGGTCCAGGGCCTGAAGCTTTCTTT	CASRGPGPEAFF	-	TRBJ1-1	TRBV5-1	many
TGCGCCAGCAGCGCCGGGCTACCTACCGGGGAGCTGTTTTTT	CASSAGLPTGELFF	-	TRBJ2-2	TRBV5-1	many
TGTGCCAGCAGCTTGTCCAGCCGGAACACTGAAGCTTTCTTT	CASSLSSRNTEAFF	-	TRBJ1-1	TRBV5-6	many
TGCAGCGCCCACCACGGGGTCGGGACTGAAGCTTTCTTT	CSAHHGVGTEAFF	-	TRBJ1-1	TRBV29-1	many
TGCGCCAGCAGCTTGGGTCCTACTAGCGCTGGTCCCTACAATGAGCAGTTCTTC	CASSLGPTSAGPYNEQFF	TRBD2	TRBJ2-1	TRBV5-1	many
TGTGCCAGCAACCGGGGCCCCAATCAGCCCCAGCATTTT	CASNRGPNQPQHF	-	TRBJ1-5	TRBV9	few
TGCGCCAGTGCCGACAGGGCGAACACCGGGGAGCTGTTTTTT	CASADRANTGELFF	TRBD1	TRBJ2-2	TRBV5-1	-
TGTGCCAGCAGCTCCCGGACAGCCATCCGCTACGAGCAGTACTTC	CASSSRTAIRYEQYF	-	TRBJ2-7	TRBV7-9	many
TGCAGTGCCACCCGACAGGGGGCGGACACTGAAGCTTTCTTT	CSATRQGADTEAFF	TRBD1	TRBJ1-1	TRBV20-1	many
TGTGCCAGCAGCTTAGAGGGAAACACTGAAGCTTTCTTT	CASSLEGNTEAFF	-	TRBJ1-1	TRBV12-3/TRBV12-4	many
TGCAGTGCACTGACAGGGGTCTCCTACAATGAGCAGTTCTTC	CSALTGVSYNEQFF	TRBD1	TRBJ2-1	TRBV20-1	few
TGTGCCAGCAGCTTAGATTTGAGGGGCGCAGGGTTCTTC	CASSLDLRGAGFF	-	TRBJ2-1	TRBV7-2	few
TGCAGTGCTAGAGATCGGCGGGGGGGGCAGAACACTGAAGCTTTCTTT	CSARDRRGGQNTEAFF	-	TRBJ1-1	TRBV20-1	many
TGTGCCACGTCCGGGACTCACAATGAGCAGTTCTTC	CATSGTHNEQFF	-	TRBJ2-1	TRBV24-1	many
TGTGCCAGCAGTTACTCTCGCCGCGATACGCAGTATTTT	CASSYSRRDTQYF	-	TRBJ2-3	TRBV6-5	many